What follows is one TCR beta chain and its context. Its antigen is undetermined. This record comes from a study of T cell responses to AZD1222 COVID-19 vaccine. Study results and caveats: Samples come after the peak T cell response, not at day 14.

Only in-frame clones appear in the TCRdb table, and some are missing; sequencing was by immunoSEQ multiplex PCR. The sample consists of under 150,000 clones, almost 90% of them appearing once. CDR1 and CDR2 from the germline V gene are SGDLS and YYNGEE. The CDR3 sequence is 12 residues long. V lost 0 bases and J lost 5, with 5 bases in between. This chain connects TRBV9 to TRBJ1-1; D not resolved. The sequence derives from an adult who received the AZD1222 COVID-19 vaccine. The sample was peripheral blood, taken 28 days after the second AZD1222 dose. CDR3 coding DNA: TGTGCCAGCAGCGTAGGTGGGACTGAAGCTTTCTTT. This gives the protein CASSVGGTEAFF.